A single sample gave rise to the 10 T cell receptor beta chains below, sequenced in a study of PD-L1 blockade in urothelial cancer. The time point denotes: peripheral blood 6 weeks after treatment start. Here immunoSEQ multiplex PCR was the method, and the copy in TCRdb shows in-frame clones only, minus some. The sample lists some 50,000 clones, roughly 84% occurring once. The sequences come from PBMCs, collected around atezolizumab (anti-PD-L1) treatment. All receptors come from a man aged 50 or older with urothelial cancer.

This chain connects TRBV19 to TRBJ2-3; D unclear. This CDR3 spans 15 amino acids. From germline, CDR1 is LNHDA and CDR2 SQIVND (reference sequence). Trimming left V 8 bases short and J 2 bases short, with 17 bases between. As DNA, the CDR3 is TGTGCCAGTTTCGTCACCCGAGAATACACAGATACGCAGTATTTT. Its protein product is CASFVTREYTDTQYF.

The chain carries TRBV5-6 and TRBJ2-7, with D unclear. The CDR3 is 13 amino acids. V lost 4 bases, J lost 3 bases, and 11 bases lay in between. Germline V lookup: CDR1 SGHDT, CDR2 YYEEEE. CDR3 nucleotides: TGTGCCAGCAGCCCAGGTCCCCTCTACGAGCAGTACTTC. Translated, it gives CASSPGPLYEQYF.

V and J are TRBV29-1 and TRBJ1-2; the match to TRBD1 covers 7 bases. CDR3 length equals 12 residues. CDR1 and CDR2 (germline): SQVTM, ANQGSEA. With V trimmed by 5 bases and J by 6 bases, 6 bases remained unmatched. In DNA form, the CDR3 reads TGCAGCGTTATTTGGCAGGGGGATGGCTACACCTTC. The encoded protein is CSVIWQGDGYTF.

This chain joins TRBV6-4 and TRBJ1-2; the D gene is possibly TRBD1 (6 bases). The CDR3 runs 15 residues. V was trimmed by 6 bases and J by 0 bases, leaving 14 bases between them. Germline lookup yields CDR1 MRHNA and CDR2 SNTAGT. The CDR3 nucleotides are TGTGCCAGCAGGACCACCGACAGGTCTAACTATGGCTACACCTTC. This gives the protein CASRTTDRSNYGYTF.

The chain combines TRBV14 with TRBJ2-5; 7 bases fit TRBD2. The junction had 10 bases not matched to a gene; V was cut back by 4 bases and J by 5 bases. CDR1 is SGHDN, CDR2 FVKESK, per germline. The CDR3 extends over 15 amino acids. The DNA of the CDR3 is TGTGCCAGCAGCCGAGAGACTAGCTATATTGAGACCCAGTACTTC. This sequence encodes CASSRETSYIETQYF.

Concerning this clone itself: Since the CDR3 does not end with the conserved phenylalanine or tryptophan, this likely comes from a read error. The DNA is left out, because the CDR3 cannot be placed on it with certainty; the CDR3 is given as TCRdb lists it. The V and J genes are TRBV4-3 and TRBJ2-3; TRBD2 was called by the table and not checked on the DNA. The CDR3 is made up of 9 amino acids, end residues included. CDR1 and CDR2 from the germline V gene are LGHNA and YSLEER. The CDR3 spells CASSQDCGS.

This sequence joins TRBV7-8 and TRBJ2-5; TRBD2 matches 9 bases. CDR1 SGHVS and CDR2 FQNEAQ come from the germline V gene. After removal of 5 bases from V and 4 bases from J, the junction contained 8 bases not matched to a gene. The CDR3 runs to 15 residues. CDR3 DNA sequence: TGTGCCAGCAGCCCCTTTCTAGCGGGAATAGAGACCCAGTACTTC. It is translated as CASSPFLAGIETQYF.

The chain employs TRBV6-6 and TRBJ2-7; D is perhaps TRBD2 (7 bases). The CDR3 is 13 amino acids. V was pared by 6 bases and J by 2 bases, with 11 bases between. Looked up from germline, CDR1 is MNHNY and CDR2 is SVGAGI (reference sequence). The CDR3 spells CASRDSGAYEQYF. CDR3 in DNA: TGTGCCAGCAGGGACAGCGGGGCCTACGAGCAGTACTTC.

The chain combines TRBV7-6 with TRBJ2-7; 12 positions agree with TRBD2. Germline loops: CDR1 SGHVS, CDR2 FNYEAQ. The CDR3 is 16 amino acids. V shed 0 bases, J shed 7 bases, and the junction held 7 bases outside the gene matches. In DNA form, the CDR3 reads TGTGCCAGCAGCTTAGCGCTAGCGGGAGGGCCTGGGGAGCAGTACTTC. Protein sequence: CASSLALAGGPGEQYF.

The chain links TRBV4-1 to TRBJ1-6; TRBD1 matches at 11 bases. V gave up 4 bases and J gave up 6 bases; unmatched junction bases: 2. The CDR3 is made up of 15 amino acids. CDR1 is MGHRA, CDR2 YSYEKL, per germline. The CDR3 DNA reads as TGCGCCAGCAGCCCTGGACAGGGGGCTAATTCACCCCTCCACTTT. Amino acids: CASSPGQGANSPLHF.